One and the same sample provided the 22 T cell receptor beta chains below, sequenced in a study of blood T cells in healthy people across ages. It was with a sample-barcoded 5' primer and a J-beta primer mix that a second PCR of roughly 7 to 12 cycles was run. One entry per CDR3 protein results from TCRdb running MiXCR on the 5' RACE reads. Of about 580,000 distinct CDR3 sequences in the sample, around 48% were seen once. Sequenced input: blood. The receptors come from a man of 80 years or more in good health.

This chain links TRBV29-1 with TRBJ1-1, with TRBD1 identical over 8 bases. J gave up 4 bases and V 6 bases, and 10 bases lay outside the gene matches. Looked up from germline, CDR1 is SQVTM and CDR2 is ANQGSEA. The CDR3 is 14 residues long. The CDR3 reads CSVNLGQGGTEAFF. The DNA of the CDR3 is TGCAGCGTGAACCTTGGACAGGGTGGCACTGAAGCTTTCTTT.

About this clonotype itself: The DNA is omitted, as the CDR3 cannot be located on it reliably, and the CDR3 follows TCRdb's listing. This chain uses TRBV30 with TRBJ2-5; the table's D call TRBD1 went unverified against the DNA. Including both end residues, the CDR3 is 12 amino acids long. Germline CDR1 GTSNPN, CDR2 SVGIG (reference sequence). CDR3: CAWSVGQGSRYF.

This sequence joins TRBV6-5 and TRBJ2-1, with 8 bases fitting TRBD2. The CDR3 spans 14 residues. Trimming took 10 bases from V and 4 from J; bases not matched to a gene: 9. The germline V gene encodes CDR1 MNHEY and CDR2 SVGAGI. CDR3 region: CATQSRLAYNEQFF. CDR3 coding DNA: TGTGCCACCCAGAGCCGACTAGCGTACAATGAGCAGTTCTTC.

This sequence joins TRBV6-6 and TRBJ1-5; D remains unclear. The CDR3 consists of 16 residues. V lost 7 bases and J 0 bases, leaving 16 bases between the germline ends. The V gene's germline CDR1 is MNHNY and CDR2 SVGAGI (reference sequence). The CDR3 loop reads CASTPSRRASNQPQHF. The CDR3 DNA reads as TGTGCCAGCACCCCCTCCAGGCGGGCTAGCAATCAGCCCCAGCATTTT.

J is TRBJ2-3 and V is TRBV6-2 or TRBV6-3; 9 bases line up with TRBD2. Germline trimming cut 2 bases from V and 0 bases from J; bases unmatched to any gene: 12. The germline V gene has CDR1 MNHEY and CDR2 SVGEGT. CDR3 length: 19 amino acids. The DNA for the CDR3 is TGTGCCAGCAGTTACCCCCTTAATCTAGCGGGACATAGCACAGATACGCAGTATTTT. Its translation is CASSYPLNLAGHSTDTQYF.

This clonotype was observed a handful of times. The chain employs TRBV6-5 and TRBJ2-7; TRBD1 agrees at 7 bases. The CDR3 totals 16 residues. Germline values: CDR1 MNHEY, CDR2 SVGAGI. V lost 0 bases, J lost 3 bases, and 8 bases stayed unmatched. The DNA for the CDR3 is TGTGCCAGCAGTTACTCGAACAGGGGCCGAAGCTACGAGCAGTACTTC. Its translation: CASSYSNRGRSYEQYF.

This clonotype occurred a few times. The gene calls are TRBV20-1 and TRBJ2-7; TRBD2 matches 12 bases. Germline CDR1 and CDR2: DFQATT and SNEGSKA (reference sequence). The CDR3 totals 16 residues. With 0 bases clipped from V and 7 bases from J, the junction kept 10 bases outside the gene matches. The CDR3 reads CSARDPSGRGGYEQYF. As DNA, the CDR3 is TGCAGTGCTAGAGATCCTAGCGGGAGGGGGGGCTATGAGCAGTACTTC.

The rearrangement links TRBV18 to TRBJ1-4; D unclear. Germline CDR1 is KGHSH and CDR2 is LQKENI. CDR3 length: 13 residues. V was pared by 4 bases and J by 5 bases, with 8 bases between. The CDR3 reads CASSRTVNEKLFF. The CDR3 bases are TGTGCCAGCTCACGAACCGTCAATGAAAAACTGTTTTTT.

This clonotype occurred a few times. CDR3 amino acids: CASSFDQVEDGYTF. The CDR3 DNA reads TGTGCCAGCAGCTTTGACCAGGTAGAGGATGGCTACACCTTC. The J gene is TRBJ1-2, the V gene TRBV12-1. TRBV12-1 is annotated as a pseudogene. The length of the CDR3 is 14 residues.

The J gene is TRBJ2-1, the V gene TRBV6-2 or TRBV6-3, with a possible D match to TRBD1 (5 bases). V dropped 6 bases and J dropped 3 bases, with 12 bases sitting between them. The CDR3 sequence is 14 residues long. Germline CDR1 is MNHEY and CDR2 is SVGEGT. The CDR3 DNA follows: TGTGCCAGCAGGCCCAGGGTCCTCTACAATGAGCAGTTCTTC. This sequence encodes CASRPRVLYNEQFF.

This clonotype was counted only a few times. This sequence joins TRBV29-1 and TRBJ2-3, with TRBD1 matching 7 bases. Germline V gene lookup returns CDR1 SQVTM and CDR2 ANQGSEA. V dropped 2 bases and J dropped 1; count of bases not matched to a gene: 9. There are 16 residues in the CDR3. The CDR3 loop is CSVENLGQEGTDTQYF. The CDR3 DNA reads as TGCAGCGTTGAAAACTTAGGACAGGAAGGCACAGATACGCAGTATTTT.

A few counts support this clonotype. This chain joins TRBV20-1 and TRBJ2-3; 8 positions agree with TRBD2. With V trimmed by 5 bases and J by 2 bases, 9 bases remained unmatched. CDR3 length equals 15 residues. Germline CDR1 DFQATT, CDR2 SNEGSKA (reference sequence). The CDR3 DNA sequence: TGCAGTGCTCCAAGCCGCGGGGGGCTCACAGATACGCAGTATTTT. Protein: CSAPSRGGLTDTQYF.

This clonotype was seen a handful of times. The V gene is TRBV7-9, the J gene TRBJ2-3, with 8 bases matching TRBD2. The CDR3 spans 16 residues. The V and J ends lost 3 bases and 5 bases, in that order; junction bases with no gene match: 10. CDR1 is SEHNR and CDR2 is FQNEAQ in the germline V gene (reference sequence). CDR3 region: CASSLSLGGGRDTQYF. The CDR3 coding sequence is TGTGCCAGCAGCTTGAGTTTGGGCGGGGGGCGAGATACGCAGTATTTT.

Note on this clonotype: This may stem from a read error, because a much larger clone lies one nucleotide away. The chain couples TRBV6-5 to TRBJ2-1, with 7 bases that match TRBD2. With 10 bases clipped from V and 5 bases from J, the junction kept 11 bases outside the gene matches. The CDR3 contains 14 residues. CDR1 is MNHEY and CDR2 is SVGAGI in the germline V gene. This CDR3 reads CANTKRGSNNEQFF. The CDR3 coding sequence is TGTGCCAACACAAAACGCGGGAGTAACAATGAGCAGTTCTTC.

This chain joins TRBV7-2 and TRBJ2-7; 11 nucleotides align to TRBD2. The germline CDR1 and CDR2 sequences are SGHTA and FQGNSA. The junction had 11 bases not matched to a gene; V was cut back by 6 bases and J by 7 bases. The CDR3 is made up of 15 amino acids. The CDR3 DNA sequence: TGTGCCAGCAGTCCAACTAGCGGGAGAACGGGGGAGCAGTACTTC. The encoded protein is CASSPTSGRTGEQYF.

The V call is TRBV20-1, the J call TRBJ2-2; D is possibly TRBD1 (5 bases). Germline V lookup: CDR1 DFQATT, CDR2 SNEGSKA (reference sequence). The CDR3 runs to 15 residues. With 0 bases removed from V and 6 bases from J, the gap between germline ends came to 14 bases. The chain's CDR3 is CSARDLPGLAGELFF. In DNA, the CDR3 is TGCAGTGCTAGAGATCTACCAGGGTTGGCCGGGGAGCTGTTTTTT.

This clonotype was picked up a small number of times. The V call is TRBV20-1, the J call TRBJ1-5; 9 positions match TRBD1. Germline V gives CDR1 DFQATT, CDR2 SNEGSKA (reference sequence). CDR3 length: 13 amino acids. In DNA, the CDR3 is TGCAGCGGTAACAGGGGGCCGGGCCAGCCCCAGCATTTT. It encodes CSGNRGPGQPQHF.

The chain links TRBV30 to TRBJ2-7, with a weak D call TRBD2 (6 bases). Germline loops: CDR1 GTSNPN, CDR2 SVGIG (reference sequence). The CDR3 length is 14 residues. Deletions cut 3 bases from V and 2 bases from J, with 14 bases between. This CDR3 is CAWRKRATTYEQYF. CDR3 coding DNA: TGTGCCTGGAGAAAGCGGGCGACCACCTACGAGCAGTACTTC.

This clonotype was seen a handful of times. V and J are TRBV7-6 and TRBJ2-1, with 8 bases identical to TRBD1. Germline V gene data show CDR1 as SGHVS and CDR2 as FNYEAQ. Unmatched junction bases numbered 7, after V lost 5 bases and J lost 1 base. This CDR3 is built from 16 residues. Here the CDR3 reads CASSQGQGGSYNEQFF. The CDR3 region has the DNA TGTGCCAGCAGCCAAGGACAGGGTGGGTCCTACAATGAGCAGTTCTTC.

V and J are TRBV5-4 and TRBJ2-3, with D possibly matching TRBD1 (6 bases). Germline V lookup: CDR1 SGHNT, CDR2 YYREEE (reference sequence). Trimming pared 5 bases from V and 11 bases from J, leaving 30 bases between. The CDR3 covers 17 residues. Here the CDR3 DNA reads TGTGCCAGCAGTAGGACAGTTGGGTCGCCAATCGGAGCTATGCAGTATTTT. Translation: CASSRTVGSPIGAMQYF.

The chain combines TRBV6-2 or TRBV6-3 with TRBJ2-1; a possible D gene is TRBD2 (5 bases). Per the germline V gene, CDR1 is MNHEY and CDR2 is SVGEGT. This CDR3 spans 15 amino acids. V was pared by 2 bases and J by 6 bases, with 14 bases between. CDR3 coding DNA: TGTGCCAGCAGTTACCCCTGGGCAGCGGTCAATGAGCAGTTCTTC. Translating gives CASSYPWAAVNEQFF.

In this sample, this clonotype turned up once. The rearrangement links TRBV29-1 to TRBJ2-3, with D perhaps assigned TRBD1 or TRBD2 (5 bases each). Germline CDR1 and CDR2: SQVTM and ANQGSEA. The CDR3 is 14 amino acids. Trimming stripped 4 bases from V and 4 bases from J, with 15 bases between. CDR3 residues: CSVVPGAYADTQYF. CDR3 coding DNA: TGCAGCGTTGTGCCCGGGGCCTACGCAGATACGCAGTATTTT.